The rows below give T cell receptor beta chains drawn from one sample of a study of response to subunit inactivated influenza vaccine. One entry per CDR3 protein, called by TCRdb with MiXCR from the RT-PCR reads. The data show fewer than 400,000 distinct CDR3 sequences, just over 20% seen once. The source material was PBMCs from blood, sampled less than 22 months after vaccination. Receptors were obtained from a man between 45 and 75 years old who received an inactivated influenza vaccine. Both conserved end residues are part of each CDR3. The order of the fields is J gene, clone size, V gene, D gene, CDR3 DNA, CDR3 protein. D genes are given only for firm matches. The size field is filled for only some rows; it gives once, few, many or a size class.

J: TRBJ1-3
size: .
V: TRBV3-1
D: .
DNA: TGTGCCAGCAGTCGACAGGCTGGAAACACCATATATTTT
CDR3: CASSRQAGNTIYF

J: TRBJ2-3
size: few
V: TRBV15
D: .
DNA: TGTGCCACCAGCAGAGGGTCCGGGGGGCGGTCAGATACGCAGTATTTT
CDR3: CATSRGSGGRSDTQYF

J: TRBJ1-3
size: .
V: TRBV6-5
D: .
DNA: TGTGCCAGCAGTTACTCGGGGACACCTGGAAACACCATATATTTT
CDR3: CASSYSGTPGNTIYF

J: TRBJ2-1
size: .
V: TRBV27
D: TRBD1
DNA: TGTGCCAGCGGGACAGCCTACAATGAGCAGTTCTTC
CDR3: CASGTAYNEQFF

J: TRBJ2-7
size: once
V: TRBV30
D: TRBD2
DNA: TGTGCCTGGAGTGGGACTAGCGGCTACGAGCAGTACTTC
CDR3: CAWSGTSGYEQYF

J: TRBJ2-1
size: .
V: TRBV7-2
D: TRBD2
DNA: TGTGCCAGCACCTCGACTAGCGGGAACAATGAGCAGTTCTTC
CDR3: CASTSTSGNNEQFF

J: TRBJ1-6
size: many
V: TRBV7-2
D: TRBD1
DNA: TGTGCCAGCAGCTCGTCTTGGACAGGGAATAATTCACCCCTCCACTTT
CDR3: CASSSSWTGNNSPLHF

J: TRBJ1-1
size: many
V: TRBV10-2
D: .
DNA: TGCGCCAGCAGTCTTTTAGGCCAACCGACTGAAGCTTTCTTT
CDR3: CASSLLGQPTEAFF

J: TRBJ1-5
size: .
V: TRBV10-3
D: TRBD1
DNA: TGTGCCATCACTTACAGGGGCGATCAGCCCCAGCATTTT
CDR3: CAITYRGDQPQHF

J: TRBJ2-7
size: once
V: TRBV30
D: .
DNA: TGTGCCTGGAGTTGGCAGGGAAACGAGCAGTACTTC
CDR3: CAWSWQGNEQYF

J: TRBJ1-2
size: few
V: TRBV29-1
D: .
DNA: TGCAGCGTTGGAGACAGGCGAAACTATGGCTACACCTTC
CDR3: CSVGDRRNYGYTF

J: TRBJ2-3
size: .
V: TRBV12-5
D: .
DNA: TGTGCTAGTGGTTTGGTACTGGGGTCAACGCGGGCTAGCACAGATACGCAGTATTTT
CDR3: CASGLVLGSTRASTDTQYF

J: TRBJ1-5
size: few
V: TRBV12-3/TRBV12-4
D: .
DNA: TGTGCCAGCGGTGTCGAGGCGGGGGCGTTCAATCAGCCCCAGCATTTT
CDR3: CASGVEAGAFNQPQHF

J: TRBJ2-1
size: .
V: TRBV12-3/TRBV12-4
D: .
DNA: TGTGCCAGCAGTTTAGGGCTGACTGGAGAGCAGTTCTTC
CDR3: CASSLGLTGEQFF

J: TRBJ2-3
size: .
V: TRBV11-2
D: .
DNA: TGTGCCAGCAGCTCAAGCATGGCGGGTAGCACAGATACGCAGTATTTT
CDR3: CASSSSMAGSTDTQYF

J: TRBJ2-3
size: .
V: TRBV12-3/TRBV12-4
D: TRBD2
DNA: TGTGCCAGCAAGGGACTAGCGGGAGGCCGCACAGATACGCAGTATTTT
CDR3: CASKGLAGGRTDTQYF

J: TRBJ1-6
size: many
V: TRBV28
D: .
DNA: TGTGCCAGCAGTTTTGTAGGGCTCGGGGGACGTTCACCCCTCCACTTT
CDR3: CASSFVGLGGRSPLHF

J: TRBJ2-4
size: .
V: TRBV6-2/TRBV6-3
D: .
DNA: TGTGCCAGCAGTTACTCGCAGGATGGCAAAAACATTCAGTACTTC
CDR3: CASSYSQDGKNIQYF

J: TRBJ1-1
size: few
V: TRBV20-1
D: .
DNA: TGCAGTGCTAGTTACGGGGGGACCCAAGGCACTGAAGCTTTCTTT
CDR3: CSASYGGTQGTEAFF

J: TRBJ1-2
size: .
V: TRBV5-4
D: .
DNA: TGTGCCAGCAGCTCGACCCTGTCCTATGGCTACACCTTC
CDR3: CASSSTLSYGYTF

J: TRBJ2-1
size: few
V: TRBV5-1
D: .
DNA: TGCGCCAGCAGCTTGGGGAGGGACGGTGAGCAGTTCTTC
CDR3: CASSLGRDGEQFF

J: TRBJ1-3
size: .
V: TRBV13
D: .
DNA: TGTGCCAGCAGGCCGGGACCCATCTCTGGAAACACCATATATTTT
CDR3: CASRPGPISGNTIYF

J: TRBJ2-3
size: .
V: TRBV7-9
D: .
DNA: TGTGCCAGCAGCTTAGCGCTTGGATTGTTAGATACGCAGTATTTT
CDR3: CASSLALGLLDTQYF

J: TRBJ1-2
size: few
V: TRBV7-9
D: .
DNA: TGTGCCAGCAGCTTAGCGACACAGGGAAGGGGTGGCTACACCTTC
CDR3: CASSLATQGRGGYTF

J: TRBJ1-1
size: few
V: TRBV5-1
D: TRBD1
DNA: TGCGCCAGCAGCTACCGGACAGGGGGTACGGGGAACACTGAAGCTTTCTTT
CDR3: CASSYRTGGTGNTEAFF

J: TRBJ1-4
size: .
V: TRBV7-2
D: .
DNA: TGTGCCAGCAGCCAGACAGTCGGTGAAAAACTGTTTTTT
CDR3: CASSQTVGEKLFF

J: TRBJ2-2
size: .
V: TRBV7-9
D: TRBD1
DNA: TGTGCCAGCAGGGTACAGGGGATGCCCGGGGAGCTGTTTTTT
CDR3: CASRVQGMPGELFF

J: TRBJ2-1
size: .
V: TRBV9
D: .
DNA: TGTGCCAGCAGCGCCCAACCCGGGACCAATGAGCAGTTCTTC
CDR3: CASSAQPGTNEQFF

J: TRBJ2-5
size: .
V: TRBV20-1
D: TRBD2
DNA: TGCAGTGCTTTACCGGGACTAGCGGGGCGCTACCGTCAAGAGACCCAGTACTTC
CDR3: CSALPGLAGRYRQETQYF

J: TRBJ2-1
size: .
V: TRBV7-6
D: .
DNA: TGTGCCAGCAGCCCAAGTTTCGCCAATGAGCAGTTCTTC
CDR3: CASSPSFANEQFF

J: TRBJ2-7
size: few
V: TRBV20-1
D: .
DNA: TGCAGTGCTCAAAATAGGGACAAGACCTACGAGCAGTACTTC
CDR3: CSAQNRDKTYEQYF

J: TRBJ2-6
size: .
V: TRBV4-3
D: .
DNA: TGCGCCAGCAGCCAAAACCGGGCAGGGCAGGGAGGGACAGGGGCCAACGTCCTGACTTTC
CDR3: CASSQNRAGQGGTGANVLTF

J: TRBJ2-2
size: .
V: TRBV29-1
D: TRBD2
DNA: TGCAGTGCCGGACTAGCGGGAGGCACCGGGGAGCTGTTTTTT
CDR3: CSAGLAGGTGELFF

J: TRBJ1-2
size: many
V: TRBV7-9
D: .
DNA: TGTGCCAGCAGCTCCGGGATCCTTGGCTATGGCTACACCTTC
CDR3: CASSSGILGYGYTF

J: TRBJ2-3
size: .
V: TRBV20-1
D: .
DNA: TGCAGTGCTCAGACCTCTCTCCGTACAGATACGCAGTATTTT
CDR3: CSAQTSLRTDTQYF

J: TRBJ2-3
size: .
V: TRBV28
D: .
DNA: TGTGCCAGCGACGAGAGGGCCAGACCCTTAGATACGCAGTATTTT
CDR3: CASDERARPLDTQYF

J: TRBJ2-7
size: many
V: TRBV10-3
D: .
DNA: TGTGCCATCAGTGACCATAGCCGGGACACTTCCTACGAGCAGTACTTC
CDR3: CAISDHSRDTSYEQYF

J: TRBJ1-2
size: .
V: TRBV6-1
D: .
DNA: TGTGCCAGCACTACGACAGCTAACCTCTATGGCTACACCTTC
CDR3: CASTTTANLYGYTF

J: TRBJ2-7
size: few
V: TRBV28
D: .
DNA: TGTGCCAGCAGTCCCACCGGGTGGAGTAGGGACTCCTACGAGCAGTACTTC
CDR3: CASSPTGWSRDSYEQYF

J: TRBJ1-1
size: .
V: TRBV4-3
D: TRBD1
DNA: TGCGCCAGCAGCCAAGATCGAGGGACAGGGGGGTTGAACACTGAAGCTTTCTTT
CDR3: CASSQDRGTGGLNTEAFF

J: TRBJ2-7
size: .
V: TRBV2
D: .
DNA: TGTGCCAGCAGTGCGGGCTTCCAGACCGAGCAGTACTTC
CDR3: CASSAGFQTEQYF

J: TRBJ2-1
size: few
V: TRBV11-2
D: .
DNA: TGTGCCAGCAGCCCCGACGTGAGCTCCTACAATGAGCAGTTCTTC
CDR3: CASSPDVSSYNEQFF